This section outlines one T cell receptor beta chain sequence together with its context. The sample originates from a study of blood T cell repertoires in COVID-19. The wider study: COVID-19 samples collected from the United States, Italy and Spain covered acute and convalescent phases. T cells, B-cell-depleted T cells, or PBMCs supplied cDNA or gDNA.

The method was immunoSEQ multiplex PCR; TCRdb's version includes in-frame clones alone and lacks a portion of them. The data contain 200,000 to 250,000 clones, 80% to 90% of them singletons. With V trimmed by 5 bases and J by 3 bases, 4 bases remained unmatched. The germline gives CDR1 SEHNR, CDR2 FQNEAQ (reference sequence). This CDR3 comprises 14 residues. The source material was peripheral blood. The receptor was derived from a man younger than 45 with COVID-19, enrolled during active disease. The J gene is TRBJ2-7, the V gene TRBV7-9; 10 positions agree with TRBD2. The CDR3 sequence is CASSKREGIYEQYF. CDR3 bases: TGTGCCAGCAGCAAGCGGGAGGGCATCTACGAGCAGTACTTC. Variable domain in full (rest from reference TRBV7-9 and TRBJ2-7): DTGVSQNPRHKITKRGQNVTFRCDPISEHNRLYWYRQTLGQGPEFLTYFQNEAQLEKSRLLSDRFSAERPKGSFSTLEIQRTEQGDSAMYLCASSKREGIYEQYFGPGTRLTVT.